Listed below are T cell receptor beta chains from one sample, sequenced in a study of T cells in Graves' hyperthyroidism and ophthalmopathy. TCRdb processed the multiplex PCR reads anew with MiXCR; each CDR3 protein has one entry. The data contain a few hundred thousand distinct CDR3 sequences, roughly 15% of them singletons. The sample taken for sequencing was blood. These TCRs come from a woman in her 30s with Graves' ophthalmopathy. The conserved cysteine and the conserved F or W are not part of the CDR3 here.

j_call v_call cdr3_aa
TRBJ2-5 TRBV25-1 ASSDPLAGHQETQY
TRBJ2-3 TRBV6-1 ASSVRGADTQY
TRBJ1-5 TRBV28 ASSRPTGGGNQPQH
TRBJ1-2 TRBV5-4 ASSADADYGYT
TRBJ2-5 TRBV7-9 ASSLGLRGEETQY
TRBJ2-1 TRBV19 ASSGSGLDEQF
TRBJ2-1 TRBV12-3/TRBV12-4 ASSFGPRKANEQF
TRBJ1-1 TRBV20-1 SARTANTEAF
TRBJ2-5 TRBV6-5 ASSYSMTAQLYQETQY
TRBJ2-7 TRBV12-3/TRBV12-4 ASSPRQGWREQY
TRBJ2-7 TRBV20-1 SVGQGDYEQY
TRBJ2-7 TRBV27 ASSLLQGGYEQY
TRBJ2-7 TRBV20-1 SAPPRQGVTYEQY
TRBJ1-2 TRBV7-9 ASSLQGIYGYT
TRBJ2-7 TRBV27 ASSLGSAPSYEQY
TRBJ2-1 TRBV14 ASSQLGRVDYNEQF
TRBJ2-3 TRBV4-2 ASSQDGQGTDTQY
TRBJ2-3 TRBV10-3 AIARSLTDTQY
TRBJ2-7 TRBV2 ASRSSGLTYEQY
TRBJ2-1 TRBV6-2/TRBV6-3 ASSIQKSSYNEQF
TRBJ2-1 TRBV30 AWSPDNEQF
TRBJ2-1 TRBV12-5 ASGLVWGRWVCYNEQF
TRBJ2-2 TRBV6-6 ASSYETGIANTGELF
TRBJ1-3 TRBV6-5 ASSNSRSGNTTY
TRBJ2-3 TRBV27 ASRKRQGGDTQY
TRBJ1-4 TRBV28 ASSPPTGGNEKLF
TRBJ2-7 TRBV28 ASSEGRYEQY
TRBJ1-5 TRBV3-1 ASSLRTPEGSGQPQH
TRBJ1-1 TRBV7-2 ASSRQANTEAF
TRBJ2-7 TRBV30 AWSRVYEQY
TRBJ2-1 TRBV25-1 ASSRGPPYNEQF
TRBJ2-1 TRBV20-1 SGSKLGEQF
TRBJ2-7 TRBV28 ASASPYYEQY
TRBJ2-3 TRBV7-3 ASSSSSGTSGFTDTQY
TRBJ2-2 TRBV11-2 ASSPRLAANTGELF
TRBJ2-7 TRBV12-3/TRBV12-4 ASRQPGGYEQY
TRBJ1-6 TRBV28 ASKQGDNSPLH
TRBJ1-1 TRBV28 ASSLQGFNTEAF
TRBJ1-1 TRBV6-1 ASQAQGLATEAF
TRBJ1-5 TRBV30 AWSSGVDQPQH
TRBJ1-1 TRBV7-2 ASSLSRVNTEAF
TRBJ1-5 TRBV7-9 ASSLGPGRRQPQH
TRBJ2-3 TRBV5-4 ARSVLTGTDTQY
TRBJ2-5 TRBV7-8 ASSTRTSGIETQY
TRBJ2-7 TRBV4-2 ASSQERTDYEQY
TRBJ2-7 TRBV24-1 ATKVSGLTYEQY
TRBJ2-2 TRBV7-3 ASSLQRGVNTGELF
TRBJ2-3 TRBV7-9 ASSPSAGCTDTQY
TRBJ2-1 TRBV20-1 SAAHSGRYNEQF
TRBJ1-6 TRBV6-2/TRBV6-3 ASSYQTNSPLH
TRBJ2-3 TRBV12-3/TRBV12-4 ASSSGTSLSTDTQY